This TCR beta chain was captured by sequencing in a study of blood T cell repertoires in COVID-19. The wider study: From the United States, Italy and Spain came samples of acute and convalescent COVID-19. PBMCs, B-cell-depleted T cells, or T cells were the source of the cDNA or gDNA that made up the material.

CDR3 size: 15 residues. Germline loops: CDR1 SGHTA, CDR2 FQGNSA. Trimming removed 6 bases from V and 7 bases from J; junction bases left unmatched: 9. As handled by the study authors: Estimated nucleated cell counts came from reference gene primer amplification. The table came from immunoSEQ multiplex PCR; TCRdb's copy has only in-frame clones and leaves some out. Clone size and the V and J calls come from that table; the DNA yielded D and trimming. The profile shows some 100,000 clones, about 90% of them singletons. Material for sequencing was peripheral blood. The receptor was isolated from a man aged 25-40 years in a cohort sampled during active COVID-19. V and J are TRBV7-2 and TRBJ1-6; 7 bases match TRBD1. The CDR3 sequence is CASRAKTGTNSPLHF. As DNA, the CDR3 is TGTGCCAGCAGGGCCAAGACAGGGACAAATTCACCCCTCCACTTT.